This record concerns one TCR beta chain sequence. The data were obtained in a study of blood T cells in healthy people across ages. J was trimmed by 9 bases and V by 5 bases; bases with no gene match: 10. This CDR3 is 12 amino acids long. CDR1 is DFQATT, CDR2 SNEGSKA, per germline (reference sequence). Next came a second PCR, run for about 7 to 12 cycles, which used a sample-barcoded 5' primer along with a J-beta primer mix. Unique molecular identifiers of 12 random nucleotides labeled each cDNA. TCRdb re-called the 5' RACE reads through MiXCR, storing one row per CDR3 protein. The sample yields about 1.5 million distinct CDR3 sequences, 40% to 45% seen once.

V usage is TRBV20-1 and J usage is TRBJ2-7; 7 bases map to TRBD1. Sequencing was carried out using blood. The source of this sequence is a young woman in good health. As DNA, the CDR3 is TGCAGTGCTGACGACAGGGCCCGACCGCAGTACTTC. Its protein is CSADDRARPQYF.